The 16 T cell receptor beta chains below were found in one sample sequenced in a study of early T cells in non-severe SARS-CoV-2 infection. TCRdb analysed the 5' RACE reads with MiXCR anew, one entry per CDR3 protein. Here the sample spans about 50,000 distinct CDR3 sequences, 6.2% being singletons. This material consisted of whole blood, taken at baseline. Receptors were obtained from an adult who was a healthcare worker with PCR-confirmed SARS-CoV-2 infection or an uninfected control (not recorded which).

In its sample, this clonotype was seen many times. V gene TRBV29-1 combines with J gene TRBJ1-1; 8 bases line up with TRBD1. Germline V gives CDR1 SQVTM, CDR2 ANQGSEA. This CDR3 has 14 amino acids. V was clipped by 7 bases and J by 2 bases; unmatched bases: 9. As DNA, the CDR3 is TGCAGCGCAAACTCCCAGGGGGCCAACACTGAAGCTTTCTTT. Its translation: CSANSQGANTEAFF.

The rearrangement uses TRBV29-1 and TRBJ2-7; TRBD1 aligns across 11 bases. The junction had 4 bases not matched to a gene; V was cut back by 6 bases and J by 6 bases. CDR1 SQVTM and CDR2 ANQGSEA come from the germline V gene. The CDR3 is 12 residues long. The CDR3 reads CSVWGQGGEQYF. The CDR3 bases are TGCAGCGTCTGGGGACAGGGGGGCGAGCAGTACTTC.

The DNA of the CDR3 is TGTGCCAGCAGCAGACTTGGGGGATCCACTGAAGCTTTCTTT. Translation gives CASSRLGGSTEAFF. V is TRBV27 and J is TRBJ1-1; maybe TRBD1 (5 bases). The CDR3 consists of 14 residues. Germline V lookup: CDR1 MNHEY, CDR2 SMNVEV (reference sequence). Trimming took off 6 bases at V and 4 bases at J, with 15 bases between the two ends.

There are many counts of this clonotype. The chain uses TRBV6-1 and TRBJ2-7; TRBD1 matches at 7 bases. The CDR3 spans 12 residues. Germline CDR1 is MNHNS and CDR2 is SASEGT. Losses at the gene ends were 6 bases for V and 5 bases for J; bases not matched to a gene: 4. CDR3 loop: CASRDRHHEQYF. CDR3 DNA: TGTGCCAGCAGGGACAGGCACCACGAGCAGTACTTC.

This clonotype was seen at least ten times. The chain links TRBV7-7 to TRBJ2-5, with D perhaps TRBD1 or TRBD2 (6 bases each). CDR3 size: 15 residues. CDR1 and CDR2 from the germline V gene are SSHAT and FNYEAQ (reference sequence). V lost 11 bases and J lost 2, with 21 bases in between. Here the CDR3 DNA reads TGTGCCCTGGGGGGCGCCCGTGGGGCACAAGAGACCCAGTACTTC. Amino acid sequence: CALGGARGAQETQYF.

This clonotype occurred many times. The chain couples TRBV5-1 to TRBJ2-6; tentative D call: TRBD1 (6 bases). V was shortened by 4 bases and J by 4 bases, with 12 bases between the two germline ends. The CDR3 spans 15 residues. Germline assignment: CDR1 SGHRS and CDR2 YFSETQ. CDR3 region: CASSTQGDGANVLTF. CDR3 nucleotide sequence: TGCGCCAGCAGCACACAGGGAGACGGGGCCAACGTCCTGACTTTC. Looking up the rest from reference TRBV5-1 and TRBJ2-6 gives the full variable domain: KAGVTQTPRYLIKTRGQQVTLSCSPISGHRSVSWYQQTPGQGLQFLFEYFSETQRNKGNFPGRFSGRQFSNSRSEMNVSTLELGDSALYLCASSTQGDGANVLTFGAGSRLTVL.

Ten or more counts support this clonotype. This chain uses TRBV28 with TRBJ2-7, with D perhaps matching TRBD1 (5 bases). The V gene lost 6 bases and the J gene lost 6 bases, with 18 bases spanning the gap. This CDR3 region has 14 residues. Per the germline V gene, CDR1 is MDHEN and CDR2 is SYDVKM. CDR3 bases: TGTGCCAGCAGCGAGCCCAGGGTGCTCGGCGAGCAGTACTTC. Its translation: CASSEPRVLGEQYF.

A single count supports this clonotype. This CDR3 fails to terminate in the conserved phenylalanine or tryptophan, so it likely reflects a read error. This rearrangement joins TRBV11-2 to TRBJ1-4, with D unresolved. This CDR3 spans 13 amino acids. Trimming stripped 5 bases from V and 7 bases from J, with 11 bases between. Germline-derived CDR1 and CDR2 are SGHAT and FQNNGV. CDR3 in DNA: TGTGCCAGCAGCCCCCCCAGGACTGAAAAACTGTTTTCT. This encodes CASSPPRTEKLFS.

This clonotype appeared many times. The CDR3: CASSLAGTYNEQFF. The CDR3 nucleotides are TGTGCCAGCAGCTTAGCGGGAACCTACAATGAGCAGTTCTTC. The genes are TRBV7-9 and TRBJ2-1, with unresolved D. CDR3 length: 14 amino acids. V was trimmed by 0 bases and J by 2 bases, leaving 5 bases between them. Germline CDR1 and CDR2: SEHNR and FQNEAQ (reference sequence).

In this sample, this clonotype turned up many times. The chain combines TRBV7-9 with TRBJ1-6; the match to TRBD1 covers 7 bases. Germline lookup yields CDR1 SEHNR and CDR2 FQNEAQ (reference sequence). CDR3 length: 15 amino acids. V lost 6 bases, J lost 9 bases, and 11 bases stayed unmatched. This chain's CDR3 is CASSLRQGGISPLHF. The CDR3 DNA sequence: TGTGCCAGCAGTCTCCGACAGGGTGGGATTTCACCCCTCCACTTT.

This clonotype was seen at least ten times. This chain joins TRBV27 and TRBJ1-5; tentative D call: TRBD1 (5 bases). The V gene's germline CDR1 is MNHEY and CDR2 SMNVEV (reference sequence). The V gene lost 2 bases and the J gene lost 4 bases, with 9 bases spanning the gap. The CDR3 length is 14 residues. For the CDR3, the DNA is TGTGCCAGCAGTTTAGGGCAGGGTAATCAGCCCCAGCATTTT. Residues: CASSLGQGNQPQHF.

This chain links TRBV5-4 with TRBJ1-1; D is perhaps TRBD1 (6 bases). The CDR3 consists of 14 residues. V was clipped by 2 bases and J by 2 bases, with 10 bases between them. The germline CDR1 and CDR2 sequences are SGHNT and YYREEE (reference sequence). CDR3 protein: CASSLGGSNTEAFF. The CDR3 region has the DNA TGTGCCAGCAGCTTAGGGGGTTCTAACACTGAAGCTTTCTTT.

Only a few counts were recorded for this clonotype. The rearrangement joins TRBV7-2 to TRBJ2-5; perhaps TRBD1 as D (6 bases). The CDR3 totals 13 residues. Germline CDR1 is SGHTA and CDR2 is FQGNSA. The V gene lost 4 bases and the J gene lost 11 bases, with 17 bases spanning the gap. CDR3 protein: CASSSGQRGAQYF. The CDR3 coding sequence is TGTGCCAGCAGCTCCGGACAGCGTGGGGCTCAGTACTTC.

The chain carries TRBV7-9 and TRBJ2-3; D gene ambiguous. CDR1 SEHNR and CDR2 FQNEAQ come from the germline V gene (reference sequence). This CDR3 spans 14 amino acids. Trimming removed 1 base from V and 1 base from J, with 6 bases in between. The CDR3: CASSLGVGTDTQYF. CDR3 nucleotide sequence: TGTGCCAGCAGCTTAGGGGTAGGCACAGATACGCAGTATTTT.

The chain uses TRBV7-2 and TRBJ2-1, with no clear D. The V end was cut by 0 bases, the J end by 2 bases, with 8 bases between. Germline CDR1 is SGHTA and CDR2 is FQGNSA. The CDR3 is 15 amino acids. CDR3 DNA sequence: TGTGCCAGCAGCTTAGCCTACGGTGCCTACAATGAGCAGTTCTTC. Its translation is CASSLAYGAYNEQFF.

This clonotype has a count of ten or more. This chain links TRBV5-4 with TRBJ2-3, with TRBD2 matching over 10 bases. The J segment lost 5 bases and the V segment lost 0 bases, leaving 3 bases of the junction unmatched. The CDR3 runs to 15 residues. Looked up from germline, CDR1 is SGHNT and CDR2 is YYREEE (reference sequence). CDR3 region: CASSLEIAGGDTQYF. The CDR3 nucleotides are TGTGCCAGCAGCTTGGAGATAGCGGGAGGAGATACGCAGTATTTT.